This TCR beta chain was sequenced during a study of CD8 T cells in Susac syndrome. Overall study results and limits: Across the total CD8+ repertoires, under 20 Susac-specific public clones were detected, and across the CD8+ TEMRA repertoires, several such clones were detected. An acknowledgment was made by the study that its TCR sequencing and HLA analysis involved relatively few individuals.

The TEMRA cells underwent FACS enrichment, while the CD8+ and CD4+ T cells underwent negative isolation. With respect to this clonotype: What it binds is unknown.

RNA in amounts of roughly 0.5 to 1 ug was reverse transcribed with random hexamers. The CDR3 of TCR beta was amplified by immunoSEQ multiplex PCR across 54 Vbeta and 13 Jbeta. TCRdb recomputed calls from the immunoSEQ multiplex PCR reads with MiXCR, one row per CDR3 protein. The sample lists 130,000 or so distinct CDR3 sequences; about 94% were seen once. The sequenced sample consisted of CD8+ T cells from PBMCs. The receptor was isolated from a human donor with Susac syndrome.

CDR3 loop: CASSTAGEDGYTF. The CDR3 DNA sequence: TGTGCCAGTAGTACGGCAGGGGAGGATGGCTACACCTTC. The rearrangement uses TRBV7-9 and TRBJ1-2, with D possibly matching TRBD1 (6 bases). CDR3 size: 13 residues. Germline loops: CDR1 SEHNR, CDR2 FQNEAQ (reference sequence). V was trimmed by 9 bases and J by 6 bases, leaving 17 bases between them.